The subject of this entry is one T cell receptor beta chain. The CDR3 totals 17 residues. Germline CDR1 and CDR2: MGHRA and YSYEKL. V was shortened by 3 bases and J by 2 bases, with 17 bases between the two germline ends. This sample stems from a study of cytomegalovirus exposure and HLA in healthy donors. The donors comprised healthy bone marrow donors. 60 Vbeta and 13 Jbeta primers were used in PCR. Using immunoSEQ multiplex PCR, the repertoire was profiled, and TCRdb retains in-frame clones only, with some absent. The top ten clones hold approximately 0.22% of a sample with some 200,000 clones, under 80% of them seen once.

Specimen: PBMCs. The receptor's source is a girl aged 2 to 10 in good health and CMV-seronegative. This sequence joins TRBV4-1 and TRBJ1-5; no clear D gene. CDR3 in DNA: TGCGCCAGCAGCCATCTCGTGGTGGCCGAGGGCAATCAGCCCCAGCATTTT. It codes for CASSHLVVAEGNQPQHF.